The 19 T cell receptor beta chains below all came from one sample that was sequenced in a study of T cells after yellow fever vaccination. TCRdb ran MiXCR on the 5' RACE reads and lists one entry per CDR3 protein. Of 450,000 to 550,000 distinct CDR3 sequences listed, around a fifth are singletons. Sequencing used PBMCs, obtained 21 days after the first yellow fever vaccination. The receptors come from a man younger than 35 who received the YFV17D yellow fever vaccine.

The V call is TRBV5-6, the J call TRBJ2-1; 11 positions match TRBD2. V lost 4 bases and J lost 8; bases outside the gene matches: 14. This CDR3 comprises 17 residues. CDR1 is SGHDT, CDR2 YYEEEE, per germline. The CDR3 loop is CASSRLRTSGPKDEQFF. The CDR3, as DNA: TGTGCCAGCAGCCGACTCCGGACTAGCGGGCCAAAAGATGAGCAGTTCTTC.

The chain links TRBV20-1 to TRBJ1-1; TRBD1 might be the D (5 bases). This CDR3 is built from 13 residues. The V gene lost 1 base and the J gene lost 3 bases, with 9 bases spanning the gap. Germline CDR1 and CDR2: DFQATT and SNEGSKA (reference sequence). Here the CDR3 DNA reads TGCAGTGCTAGAGGAGGGGATCACACTGAAGCTTTCTTT. Encoded protein: CSARGGDHTEAFF.

In its sample, this clonotype was seen a few times. The V and J genes are TRBV7-6 and TRBJ2-7; 13 nucleotides agree with TRBD2. The germline CDR1 and CDR2 sequences are SGHVS and FNYEAQ. Unmatched junction bases numbered 15, after V lost 4 bases and J lost 3 bases. CDR3 length: 19 amino acids. CDR3 sequence reads: CASSSQGPGRTSGSYEQYF. As DNA, the CDR3 is TGTGCCAGCAGCTCCCAAGGACCCGGGCGGACTAGCGGGAGCTACGAGCAGTACTTC.

This clonotype was counted only a few times. This sequence joins TRBV29-1 and TRBJ2-3; 9 bases map to TRBD2. V lost 7 bases, J lost 0 bases, and 2 bases stayed unmatched. The germline V gene encodes CDR1 SQVTM and CDR2 ANQGSEA. The CDR3 is made up of 13 amino acids. Here the CDR3 DNA reads TGCAGCGGAGCGGGGGGAAGCACAGATACGCAGTATTTT. Amino acids: CSGAGGSTDTQYF.

There are a few counts of this clonotype. This chain joins TRBV12-3 or TRBV12-4 and TRBJ2-3; 16 bases match TRBD2. V lost 6 bases and J lost 4; bases outside the gene matches: 1. The CDR3 is 15 residues long. CDR3 loop: CASRGLAGGPDTQYF. The CDR3 coding sequence is TGTGCCAGCAGGGGACTAGCGGGGGGGCCAGATACGCAGTATTTT.

The sample holds a few counts of this clonotype. The chain uses TRBV9 and TRBJ1-3, with 7 bases fitting TRBD1. The V gene end was trimmed by 3 bases and the J gene end by 0 bases; junction bases not matched to a gene: 12. Germline V lookup: CDR1 SGDLS, CDR2 YYNGEE. The length of the CDR3 is 18 residues. The chain's CDR3 is CASSAATGPRDSGNTIYF. DNA of the CDR3: TGTGCCAGCAGCGCAGCGACAGGGCCTAGGGACTCTGGAAACACCATATATTTT.

This clonotype has more than one count but fewer than ten. This chain connects TRBV18 to TRBJ1-1; D gene ambiguous. This CDR3 has 13 residues. The V gene's germline CDR1 is KGHSH and CDR2 LQKENI. The ends were cut back, 3 bases at V and 6 bases at J, with 11 bases in the middle. The CDR3 DNA is TGTGCCAGCTCACCGCGGACGGCCCCTGAAGCTTTCTTT. Translation: CASSPRTAPEAFF.

This clonotype was seen more than once but under ten times. The chain combines TRBV7-9 with TRBJ2-1, with a possible D match to TRBD2 (7 bases). In germline, CDR1 is SEHNR, CDR2 FQNEAQ (reference sequence). V was clipped by 5 bases and J by 9 bases, with 17 bases between them. The CDR3 totals 14 residues. The DNA for the CDR3 is TGTGCCAGCAGCCAGATAGGGGGGGCAGGTGAGCAGTTCTTC. Protein sequence: CASSQIGGAGEQFF.

V usage is TRBV3-1 and J usage is TRBJ1-5; D unclear. The V gene lost 0 bases and the J gene lost 6 bases, with 12 bases spanning the gap. Germline V gene lookup returns CDR1 LGHDT and CDR2 YNNKEL (reference sequence). This CDR3 is built from 15 residues. CDR3 bases: TGTGCCAGCAGCCAAGATTGGCAGGCGCCTCAGCCCCAGCATTTT. It specifies CASSQDWQAPQPQHF. Combining the CDR3 with reference TRBV3-1 and TRBJ1-5 gives the whole variable domain DTAVSQTPKYLVTQMGNDKSIKCEQNLGHDTMYWYKQDSKKFLKIMFSYNNKELIINETVPNRFSPKSPDKAHLNLHINSLELGDSAVYFCASSQDWQAPQPQHFGDGTRLSIL.

The chain joins TRBV7-6 to TRBJ1-4, with unresolved D. The V gene lost 3 bases and the J gene lost 3 bases, with 11 bases spanning the gap. This CDR3 has 15 amino acids. Germline V gene sequence: CDR1 SGHVS, CDR2 FNYEAQ. The CDR3 is CASSFGGYANEKLFF. The CDR3 DNA follows: TGTGCCAGCAGCTTCGGAGGGTACGCTAATGAAAAACTGTTTTTT. The full variable domain, in which reference TRBV7-6 and TRBJ1-4 provide the parts outside the CDR3, is GAGVSQSPRYKVTKRGQDVALRCDPISGHVSLYWYRQALGQGPEFLTYFNYEAQQDKSGLPNDRFSAERPEGSISTLTIQRTEQRDSAMYRCASSFGGYANEKLFFGSGTQLSVL.

The table lists this clonotype with a few counts. The genes are TRBV10-3 and TRBJ2-2; tentative D call: TRBD1 (6 bases). The V gene lost 8 bases and the J gene lost 1 base, with 11 bases spanning the gap. The length of the CDR3 is 14 residues. Germline CDR1 is ENHRY and CDR2 is SYGVKD. The CDR3 DNA is TGTGCCATCGGGGGCAGAAGGAACACCGGGGAGCTGTTTTTT. Amino acid sequence: CAIGGRRNTGELFF.

The CDR3 coding sequence is TGCAGTCTCCGAGAGGACGGGAACACTGAAGCTTTCTTT. It codes for CSLREDGNTEAFF. V is TRBV29-1 and J is TRBJ1-1, with D hard to call. The CDR3 is 13 amino acids. Germline CDR1 is SQVTM and CDR2 is ANQGSEA.

This clonotype has a count of ten or more. The chain uses TRBV5-1 and TRBJ2-5; D is possibly TRBD1 or TRBD2 (5 bases each). Germline loops: CDR1 SGHRS, CDR2 YFSETQ. CDR3 length: 15 residues. V lost 3 bases, J lost 3 bases, and 15 bases lay in between. CDR3 sequence: CASSSQGTSEETQYF. The DNA for the CDR3 is TGCGCCAGCAGCTCCCAAGGGACGAGCGAAGAGACCCAGTACTTC.

Only a few counts were recorded for this clonotype. V is TRBV7-9 and J is TRBJ1-6; D is unresolved. Trimming cost V 4 bases and J 0 bases, with 13 bases left between them. The CDR3 runs to 17 residues. CDR1 and CDR2 from the germline V gene are SEHNR and FQNEAQ (reference sequence). CDR3 region: CASSSTLGSSYNSPLHF. The CDR3 DNA reads TGTGCCAGCAGCTCCACATTGGGGAGCTCCTATAATTCACCCCTCCACTTT. The variable domain in full, with the rest retrieved from reference TRBV7-9 and TRBJ1-6, is DTGVSQNPRHKITKRGQNVTFRCDPISEHNRLYWYRQTLGQGPEFLTYFQNEAQLEKSRLLSDRFSAERPKGSFSTLEIQRTEQGDSAMYLCASSSTLGSSYNSPLHFGNGTRLTVT.

The chain is built from TRBV6-5 and TRBJ2-7; 11 bases agree with TRBD2. After removal of 2 bases from V and 2 bases from J, the junction contained 5 bases not matched to a gene. Germline CDR1 and CDR2: MNHEY and SVGAGI. The CDR3 is 16 residues long. The CDR3 coding sequence is TGTGCCAGCAGTTACCGGCTAGCGGGGGGACCCTACGAGCAGTACTTC. Its protein product is CASSYRLAGGPYEQYF.

This clonotype showed up just once. The chain joins TRBV11-2 to TRBJ2-1, with D unresolved. Germline assignment: CDR1 SGHAT and CDR2 FQNNGV. The CDR3 loop spans 18 amino acids. V was clipped by 2 bases and J by 1 base, with 18 bases between them. CDR3 region: CASSLQPPSLVSYNEQFF. DNA for the CDR3: TGTGCCAGCAGCTTACAGCCCCCAAGCCTTGTATCCTACAATGAGCAGTTCTTC.

This CDR3 is CSAIGDDNYGYTF. CDR3 nucleotides: TGCAGTGCTATAGGGGATGATAACTATGGCTACACCTTC. The chain couples TRBV20-1 to TRBJ1-2, with D possibly TRBD1 on 5 matching bases. In germline, CDR1 is DFQATT, CDR2 SNEGSKA (reference sequence). CDR3 length: 13 residues. Deletions cut 4 bases from V and 1 base from J, with 10 bases between.

This clonotype has only a few counts. The chain couples TRBV7-2 to TRBJ2-1, with no clear D. CDR1 SGHTA and CDR2 FQGNSA come from the germline V gene. V lost 8 bases, J lost 6 bases, and 14 bases lay in between. This CDR3 is 13 amino acids long. In DNA form, the CDR3 reads TGTGCCAGCCGTCCGGTTGGGGTCAATGAGCAGTTCTTC. This codes for CASRPVGVNEQFF.

This clonotype showed up just a few times. This rearrangement joins TRBV7-6 to TRBJ2-5, with TRBD1 matching 12 bases. The CDR3 spans 15 residues. Germline assignment: CDR1 SGHVS and CDR2 FNYEAQ. J lost 5 bases, V lost 3 bases, and 4 bases had no gene match. This CDR3 is CASSLGQGAFETQYF. Written as DNA, the CDR3 is TGTGCCAGCAGCTTGGGACAGGGGGCCTTCGAGACCCAGTACTTC.